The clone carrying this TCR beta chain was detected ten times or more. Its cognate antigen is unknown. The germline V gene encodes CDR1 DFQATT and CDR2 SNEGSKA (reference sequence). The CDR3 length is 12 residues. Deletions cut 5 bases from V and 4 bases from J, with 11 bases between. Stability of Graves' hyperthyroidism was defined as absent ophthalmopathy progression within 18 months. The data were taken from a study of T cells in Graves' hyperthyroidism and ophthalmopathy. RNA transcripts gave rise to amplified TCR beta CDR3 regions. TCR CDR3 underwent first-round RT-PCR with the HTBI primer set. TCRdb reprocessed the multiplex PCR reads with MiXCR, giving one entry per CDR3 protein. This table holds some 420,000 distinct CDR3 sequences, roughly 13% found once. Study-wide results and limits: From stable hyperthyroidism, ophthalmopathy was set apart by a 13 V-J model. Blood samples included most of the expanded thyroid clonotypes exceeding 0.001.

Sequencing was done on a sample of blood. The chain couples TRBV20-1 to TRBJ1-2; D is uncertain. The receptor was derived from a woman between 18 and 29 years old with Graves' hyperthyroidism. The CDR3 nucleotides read TGCAGTGCTCGAAAAGGGAGCTATGGCTACACCTTC. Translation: CSARKGSYGYTF.